This passage covers 25 T cell receptor beta chains from one sample sequenced in a study of blood T cell repertoires in COVID-19 (TCRdb year 2020). Libraries were built with the immunoSEQ multiplex PCR assay. Held by TCRdb, this immuneACCESS table contains in-frame sequences only and omits some clones. Under half of the omission traces to an unresolved V gene where checked; the cause of the rest is unknown. Within this sample are about 47,000 clones, with over 75% of them counted one time only. The ten largest clones represent 3% of the sample. Sequencing was carried out using peripheral blood. All receptors derive from a man aged 45 to 65 with active COVID-19.

The chain combines TRBV12-3 or TRBV12-4 with TRBJ2-7; 7 positions match TRBD1. CDR3 length: 13 amino acids. Trimming took 7 bases from V and 2 from J; bases not matched to a gene: 5. The CDR3 sequence is CASNRGPPYEQYF. The CDR3 nucleotides read TGTGCCAGCAACAGGGGACCACCCTACGAGCAGTACTTC.

The chain joins TRBV14 to TRBJ1-2, with 7 bases that match TRBD1. The CDR3 sequence is 13 residues long. V dropped 4 bases and J dropped 2; count of bases not matched to a gene: 1. CDR1 is SGHDN, CDR2 FVKESK, per germline. The CDR3 DNA reads as TGTGCCAGCAGCCCGGGACAGAACTATGGCTACACCTTC. Its protein product is CASSPGQNYGYTF. Looking up the rest from reference TRBV14 and TRBJ1-2 gives the full variable domain: EAGVTQFPSHSVIEKGQTVTLRCDPISGHDNLYWYRRVMGKEIKFLLHFVKESKQDESGMPNNRFLAERTGGTYSTLKVQPAELEDSGVYFCASSPGQNYGYTFGSGTRLTVV.

J is TRBJ2-1 and V is TRBV6-6; TRBD2 agrees at 9 bases. Germline V gives CDR1 MNHNY, CDR2 SVGAGI (reference sequence). This CDR3 spans 15 amino acids. V was clipped by 8 bases and J by 6 bases; unmatched bases: 11. CDR3 nucleotides: TGTGCCAGCTGCCTTGGCGGGGGGGCCTTCAATGAGCAGTTCTTC. Translation gives CASCLGGGAFNEQFF.

A few counts support this clone. The J gene is TRBJ1-3, the V gene TRBV6-5, with D possibly TRBD1 on 5 matching bases. V was pared by 6 bases and J by 1 base, with 13 bases between. The CDR3 spans 15 residues. Per the germline V gene, CDR1 is MNHEY and CDR2 is SVGAGI. Written as DNA, the CDR3 is TGTGCCAGCAGCGTAACAGGAGCTTCTGGAAACACCATATATTTT. Translated, it gives CASSVTGASGNTIYF.

The V and J genes are TRBV11-3 and TRBJ2-2; TRBD2 is a possible D gene (5 bases). V was shortened by 4 bases and J by 6 bases, with 9 bases between the two germline ends. Germline V CDR1 and CDR2: SGHNT, YENEEA. The length of the CDR3 is 13 residues. DNA for the CDR3: TGTGCCAGCAGCTCCACTAGTTCCGGGGAGCTGTTTTTT. Amino acid sequence: CASSSTSSGELFF.

The chain combines TRBV5-1 with TRBJ2-5; 7 bases are shared with TRBD2. After removal of 7 bases from V and 4 bases from J, the junction contained 19 bases not matched to a gene. Germline-derived CDR1 and CDR2 are SGHRS and YFSETQ. The CDR3 has 17 amino acids. CDR3 nucleotide sequence: TGCGCCAGCGTTAAATCGGCGGGGGTTCGACGCGGAGAGACCCAGTACTTC. Protein sequence: CASVKSAGVRRGETQYF.

The rearrangement links TRBV6-2 or TRBV6-3 to TRBJ1-6; the D is unclear. Per germline, CDR1 MNHEY and CDR2 SVGEGT. V was shortened by 5 bases and J by 14 bases, with 13 bases between the two germline ends. The CDR3 consists of 12 residues. The CDR3 protein is CASSISGISLHF. CDR3 bases: TGTGCCAGCAGTATATCCGGGATATCCCTCCACTTT.

The chain links TRBV7-9 to TRBJ2-3, with unresolved D. The CDR3 runs to 12 residues. Germline V gives CDR1 SEHNR, CDR2 FQNEAQ (reference sequence). V dropped 5 bases and J dropped 3 bases, with 6 bases sitting between them. The CDR3 DNA reads TGTGCCAGCAGCCCATCAACAGATACGCAGTATTTT. Protein sequence: CASSPSTDTQYF.

The chain joins TRBV4-2 to TRBJ2-7; 11 bases match TRBD2. V gave up 1 base and J gave up 3 bases; unmatched junction bases: 8. Germline-derived CDR1 and CDR2 are LGHNA and YNFKEQ. This CDR3 is built from 17 residues. DNA for the CDR3: TGTGCCAGCAGCCAAGGAGGGCTAGCGGGGGGAAACTACGAGCAGTACTTC. It is translated as CASSQGGLAGGNYEQYF.

The chain carries TRBV7-9 and TRBJ2-7; no firm D call. Looked up from germline, CDR1 is SEHNR and CDR2 is FQNEAQ (reference sequence). The CDR3 is 14 residues long. Trimming pared 0 bases from V and 5 bases from J, leaving 11 bases between. This CDR3 reads CASSLAATPDEQYV. Written as DNA, the CDR3 is TGTGCCAGCAGCTTAGCGGCGACTCCCGACGAGCAGTACGTC.

The CDR3 DNA sequence: TGTGCCAGCAGCTTAGTGTCCCTAGCGGGGGGCCATGAGCAGTTCTTC. It is translated as CASSLVSLAGGHEQFF. This sequence joins TRBV7-9 and TRBJ2-1; 11 bases line up with TRBD2. J lost 8 bases, V lost 1 base, and 7 bases had no gene match. This CDR3 spans 16 amino acids. Germline V gene sequence: CDR1 SEHNR, CDR2 FQNEAQ (reference sequence).

The chain joins TRBV27 to TRBJ1-2; 9 nucleotides line up with TRBD1. CDR1 is MNHEY, CDR2 SMNVEV, per germline (reference sequence). V shed 5 bases, J shed 8 bases, and the junction held 9 bases outside the gene matches. The CDR3 consists of 14 residues. CDR3 sequence: CASSPLTGTGGYTF. The CDR3 DNA is TGTGCCAGCAGTCCTCTAACCGGGACAGGGGGCTACACCTTC.

V gene TRBV18 combines with J gene TRBJ2-2, with 10 bases fitting TRBD2. CDR1 and CDR2 from the germline V gene are KGHSH and LQKENI. The CDR3 totals 17 residues. V shed 6 bases, J shed 4 bases, and the junction held 11 bases outside the gene matches. The DNA for the CDR3 is TGTGCCAGCTCGAGGACTAGCGGAAAAAGCACCACCGGGGAGCTGTTTTTT. Protein: CASSRTSGKSTTGELFF.

This CDR3 reads CASSPWTGQYPNYGYTF. CDR3 coding DNA: TGTGCCAGTAGTCCGTGGACAGGGCAATACCCTAACTATGGCTACACCTTC. The rearrangement joins TRBV19 to TRBJ1-2, with 8 positions matching TRBD1. After removal of 5 bases from V and 0 bases from J, the junction contained 11 bases not matched to a gene. Germline values: CDR1 LNHDA, CDR2 SQIVND (reference sequence). The CDR3 consists of 17 residues. The whole variable domain, remainder taken from reference TRBV19 and TRBJ1-2, is DGGITQSPKYLFRKEGQNVTLSCEQNLNHDAMYWYRQDPGQGLRLIYYSQIVNDFQKGDIAEGYSVSREKKESFPLTVTSAQKNPTAFYLCASSPWTGQYPNYGYTFGSGTRLTVV.

The chain employs TRBV5-1 and TRBJ2-1; maybe TRBD1 (5 bases). The CDR3 loop spans 13 amino acids. CDR1 SGHRS and CDR2 YFSETQ come from the germline V gene. The V end was cut by 2 bases, the J end by 5 bases, with 8 bases between. The CDR3 loop is CASSFSRDNEQFF. The DNA for the CDR3 is TGCGCCAGCAGCTTTAGCAGGGACAATGAGCAGTTCTTC.

The chain couples TRBV7-9 to TRBJ2-3, with D uncertain. CDR3 length equals 14 residues. CDR1 is SEHNR and CDR2 is FQNEAQ in the germline V gene (reference sequence). Trimming shortened V by 1 base and J by 0 bases, and 5 bases separated the two germline ends. CDR3: CASSLDSSTDTQYF. CDR3 in DNA: TGTGCCAGCAGCTTAGACAGTAGCACAGATACGCAGTATTTT.

The chain uses TRBV7-2 and TRBJ2-1; 8 bases line up with TRBD1. The V segment lost 7 bases and the J segment 0 bases; nucleotides outside the gene matches: 5. Germline loops: CDR1 SGHTA, CDR2 FQGNSA. CDR3 length equals 15 residues. Here the CDR3 reads CASTLTGGSYNEQFF. In nucleotides, the CDR3 is TGTGCCAGCACCCTCACAGGGGGCTCCTACAATGAGCAGTTCTTC.

This clone was seen just once. The chain links TRBV2 to TRBJ2-3; D is ambiguous. The germline CDR1 and CDR2 sequences are SNHLY and FYNNEI. The CDR3 covers 14 residues. Trimming pared 2 bases from V and 5 bases from J, leaving 11 bases between. The chain's CDR3 is CASSEWAGRDTQYF. The DNA of the CDR3 is TGTGCCAGCAGTGAATGGGCAGGTAGAGATACGCAGTATTTT.

This chain links TRBV5-6 with TRBJ2-2; D is possibly TRBD2 (6 bases). The CDR3 contains 16 residues. Trimming left V 3 bases short and J 4 bases short, with 16 bases between. The V gene's germline CDR1 is SGHDT and CDR2 YYEEEE. CDR3 sequence: CASSSGWAGSTGELFF. CDR3 coding DNA: TGTGCCAGCAGCTCCGGCTGGGCCGGGAGCACCGGGGAGCTGTTTTTT.

The chain joins TRBV5-6 to TRBJ2-5; perhaps TRBD1 as D (5 bases). Germline V lookup: CDR1 SGHDT, CDR2 YYEEEE. This CDR3 is built from 13 residues. Trimming removed 3 bases at V and 1 base at J, with 7 bases between. The CDR3 region has the DNA TGTGCCAGCAGCTGGGGCCCCCAAGAGACCCAGTACTTC. Translated: CASSWGPQETQYF.

This chain links TRBV30 with TRBJ2-1; no firm D call. The ends were cut back, 0 bases at V and 2 bases at J, with 11 bases in the middle. There are 15 residues in the CDR3. Germline CDR1 reads GTSNPN; CDR2 reads SVGIG (reference sequence). CDR3 sequence reads: CAWSVKRRTYNEQFF. The CDR3 bases are TGTGCCTGGAGTGTGAAGAGGCGTACCTACAATGAGCAGTTCTTC.

This clone was seen a few times. The rearrangement uses TRBV6-5 and TRBJ2-5, with unresolved D. Per germline, CDR1 MNHEY and CDR2 SVGAGI. Trimming removed 2 bases at V and 2 bases at J, with 6 bases between. The CDR3 is made up of 13 amino acids. This CDR3 reads CASSYGLQETQYF. CDR3 in DNA: TGTGCCAGCAGTTACGGCTTACAAGAGACCCAGTACTTC.

The rearrangement uses TRBV3-1 (or the pseudogene TRBV3-2) and TRBJ1-2; perhaps TRBD1 as D (5 bases). This CDR3 is built from 14 residues. Between the trimmed V and J ends, which lost 2 bases and 4 bases, there was a span of 11 bases. CDR1 and CDR2 (germline): LGHDT, YNNKEL (reference sequence). CDR3 in DNA: TGTGCCAGCAGCCAACAATACAGGCCCTATGGCTACACCTTC. Translating it yields CASSQQYRPYGYTF.

V is TRBV30 and J is TRBJ2-3, with a possible D match to TRBD1 (5 bases). Germline CDR1 and CDR2: GTSNPN and SVGIG (reference sequence). The CDR3 is made up of 12 amino acids. Trimming took off 5 bases at V and 5 bases at J, with 11 bases between the two ends. CDR3 sequence: CAWLLGLDTQYF. In nucleotides, the CDR3 is TGTGCCTGGTTATTGGGGCTAGATACGCAGTATTTT.

The chain combines TRBV10-3 with TRBJ2-5; 12 bases match TRBD2. With V trimmed by 0 bases and J by 4 bases, 6 bases remained unmatched. The CDR3 has 17 amino acids. Per the germline V gene, CDR1 is ENHRY and CDR2 is SYGVKD. The CDR3 nucleotides read TGTGCCATCAGTGAGTCTAAGACTAGCGGGGGACGAGAGACCCAGTACTTC. It codes for CAISESKTSGGRETQYF.